This T cell receptor beta chain was identified in a study of OX40 agonist ivuxolimab in advanced cancers. Looking at the study overall: People in dose escalation had one of these cancers: hepatocellular carcinoma, melanoma, renal cell or head and neck cancer.

CDR3 size: 13 residues. The V end was cut by 1 base, the J end by 0 bases, with 3 bases between. Germline loops: CDR1 SGHAT, CDR2 FQDESV (reference sequence). Data came from immunoSEQ multiplex PCR; TCRdb stores just in-frame clones and leaves some out. The data contain about 35,000 clones, roughly four fifths of them singletons. Sequenced material: CD4+ or CD8+ T cells sorted from blood, taken in a trial of the OX40 agonist ivuxolimab. This receptor was obtained from an adult with an advanced solid tumor such as melanoma, head and neck, liver or kidney cancer. V is TRBV11-1 and J is TRBJ1-1, with D hard to call. CDR3 in amino acids: CASSLDVNTEAFF. The DNA for the CDR3 is TGTGCCAGCAGCTTAGACGTGAACACTGAAGCTTTCTTT. Variable domain in full (rest from reference TRBV11-1 and TRBJ1-1): EAEVAQSPRYKITEKSQAVAFWCDPISGHATLYWYRQILGQGPELLVQFQDESVVDDSQLPKDRFSAERLKGVDSTLKIQPAELGDSAMYLCASSLDVNTEAFFGQGTRLTVV.